This TCR beta chain was profiled in a study of cytomegalovirus exposure and HLA in healthy donors. Notes on the study in general: In a later analysis, HLA-associated TCR beta chains were more clonally expanded than equally common others. Some V segments, TRBV6-2 and TRBV6-3 among them, were indistinguishable and were therefore excluded. Later analysis demonstrated an association between a missense DCLRE1C variant and TCR beta V- and J-gene trimming.

This PCR relied on a set of 60 Vbeta primers and 13 Jbeta primers. Authors' data handling: Approximately 11 million of about 80 million unique TCR beta chains were shared, per a later count. The method was immunoSEQ multiplex PCR; TCRdb's version includes in-frame clones alone and lacks a portion of them. V, J and clone size are taken as reported in that table, and D and trimming were inferred from the DNA itself. Of around 62,000 clones in the sample, roughly 73% were seen once. V lost 10 bases and J lost 4; bases outside the gene matches: 6. The CDR3 runs to 13 residues. Germline CDR1 MNHEY, CDR2 SMNVEV (reference sequence). A word on this clone: The target antigen is unknown.

The sequence was obtained from a male donor in good health and CMV-seropositive. V and J are TRBV27 and TRBJ1-1, with 10 positions matching TRBD1. The sequenced sample consisted of PBMCs. The CDR3, as DNA: TGTGCCACATTGGGACAGGGGCTCACTGAAGCTTTCTTT. Its protein product is CATLGQGLTEAFF.